Listed below are T cell receptor beta chains from one sample, sequenced in a study of shared clonotypes between healthy human individuals. Assay used: immunoSEQ multiplex PCR; TCRdb lists only in-frame clones, some missing. Of some 2,500,000 clones listed, about nine tenths are singletons. The material sequenced was naive CD4+ T cells from PBMCs. These receptors came from a man younger than 35 in good health. Some clones in this sample may be carry-over from other donors' samples. CDR3s include the opening cysteine and the closing phenylalanine or tryptophan. The order of the fields is clone size, J gene, D gene, V gene, CDR3 DNA, CDR3 protein. D genes are given only for firm matches. The size of a clone is reported for some rows only, either as once, few or many, or as a class for expanded clones.

>NA|TRBJ2-7|NA|TRBV5-1
TGCGCCAGCAGCTTTGTAGGGACCTCCTACGAGCAGTACTTC
CASSFVGTSYEQYF
>NA|TRBJ2-5|NA|TRBV10-3
TGTGCCATCAGCGGGGGAGACTCGGTGACCCAGTACTTC
CAISGGDSVTQYF
>NA|TRBJ2-5|NA|TRBV5-1
TGCGCCAGCAGCTTGGTATCCCGACCGTTACAAGAGACCCAGTACTTC
CASSLVSRPLQETQYF
>few|TRBJ1-2|TRBD1|TRBV30
TGTGCCTGCCCGGGACAGGGGAACTATGGCTACACCTTC
CACPGQGNYGYTF
>NA|TRBJ2-3|NA|TRBV10-3
TGTGCCACCAGAGGCGATCCCACAGATACGCAGTATTTT
CATRGDPTDTQYF
>NA|TRBJ1-3|NA|TRBV7-8
TGTGCCAGCAGCTTAGCCGGGTCACATGGAAACACCATATATTTT
CASSLAGSHGNTIYF
>few|TRBJ1-5|NA|TRBV28
TGTGCCAGCAGTTCGGAGGTTGGTTGGAATCAGCCCCAGCATTTT
CASSSEVGWNQPQHF
>NA|TRBJ2-1|TRBD1|TRBV5-1
TGCGCCAGCAGCTCGGGGACAGGCCGAAATGAGCAGTTCTTC
CASSSGTGRNEQFF
>NA|TRBJ2-4|NA|TRBV28
TGTGCCAGCAGGCCTCCTCAGGGGTTCGACCATTTAGCCAAAAACATTCAGTACTTC
CASRPPQGFDHLAKNIQYF
>once|TRBJ2-3|NA|TRBV20-1
TGCAGTGCCTACACCCCAGATACGCAGTATTTT
CSAYTPDTQYF
>NA|TRBJ2-7|TRBD2|TRBV27
TGTGCCAGCAGGACGTCCTTAGCGGGATCCTACGAGCAGTACTTC
CASRTSLAGSYEQYF
>NA|TRBJ2-4|TRBD2|TRBV28
TGTGCCACCATCAGCGGGAGTGTAGCCAAAAACATTCAGTACTTC
CATISGSVAKNIQYF
>NA|TRBJ2-7|TRBD1|TRBV7-9
TGTGCCAGCAGTCAGGACAGGGGTCACTACGAGCAGTACTTC
CASSQDRGHYEQYF
>NA|TRBJ2-1|NA|TRBV28
TGTGCCAGCAGTTCCCCGGGAGAGGGGGACAATGAGCAGTTCTTC
CASSSPGEGDNEQFF
>NA|TRBJ2-6|NA|TRBV27
TGTGCCAGCAGCCGCCCGGTCCCTGGGGCCAACGTCCTGACTTTC
CASSRPVPGANVLTF
>NA|TRBJ2-3|NA|TRBV28
TGTGCCAGCAGTCCCCTCCGCGGGGGCGCAGATACGCAGTATTTT
CASSPLRGGADTQYF
>once|TRBJ2-5|TRBD1|TRBV5-1
TGCGCCAGCCGGGGACAGGGCCAAGAGACCCAGTACTTC
CASRGQGQETQYF
>NA|TRBJ2-7|TRBD1|TRBV19
TGTGCCAGTAGTACCCTCCGGGGACAGGGAAGCTACGAGCAGTACTTC
CASSTLRGQGSYEQYF
>NA|TRBJ1-1|NA|TRBV11-2
TGTGCCAGCAGCTTGGTGGGACTGCTGAACACTGAAGCTTTCTTT
CASSLVGLLNTEAFF
>NA|TRBJ2-3|NA|TRBV18
TGTGCCAGCTCACCATCAGGAGATACGCAGTATTTT
CASSPSGDTQYF
>NA|TRBJ2-5|NA|TRBV27
TGTGCCAGCAGTTTACGGGACGCGGAGGAGACCCAGTACTTC
CASSLRDAEETQYF
>NA|TRBJ2-2|TRBD1|TRBV6-4
TGTGCCAGCAGTCCCAGGGGGACACGCCTTGGGTACGGGGAGCTGTTTTTT
CASSPRGTRLGYGELFF
>NA|TRBJ2-5|TRBD2|TRBV7-7
TGTGCCAGCAGCTTCCCTCCTACTAGCGGGGGAGAGACCCAGTACTTC
CASSFPPTSGGETQYF
>NA|TRBJ2-1|TRBD1|TRBV12-5
TGTGCTAGTGGCCCGGGACAGCCCCCCTACAATGAGCAGTTCTTC
CASGPGQPPYNEQFF
>NA|TRBJ1-2|NA|TRBV5-6
TGTGCCAGCAGCTTGGGGTCAAGAAGCTCCTTC
CASSLGSRSSF
>NA|TRBJ1-4|NA|TRBV18
TGTGCCAGCTCACTCCGTAATGAAAAACTGTTTTTT
CASSLRNEKLFF
>NA|TRBJ1-5|NA|TRBV19
TGTGCCAGTAGTAGCCGGGGCAATCAGCCCCAGCATTTT
CASSSRGNQPQHF
>NA|TRBJ2-1|NA|TRBV13
TGTGCCAGCAGCTTGAGGGGGAATGAGCAGTTCTTC
CASSLRGNEQFF
>NA|TRBJ1-1|NA|TRBV7-3
TGTGCCAGCAGCTCAAGGGGCCTCGGGACTGAAGCTTTCTTT
CASSSRGLGTEAFF